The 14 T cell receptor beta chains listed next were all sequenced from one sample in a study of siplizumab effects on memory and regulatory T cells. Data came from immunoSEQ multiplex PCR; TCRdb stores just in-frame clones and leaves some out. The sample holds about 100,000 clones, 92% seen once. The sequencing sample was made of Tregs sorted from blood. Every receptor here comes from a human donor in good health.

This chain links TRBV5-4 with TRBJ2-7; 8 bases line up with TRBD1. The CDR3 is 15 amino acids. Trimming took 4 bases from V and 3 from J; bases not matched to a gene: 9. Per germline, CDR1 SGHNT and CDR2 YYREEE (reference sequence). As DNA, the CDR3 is TGTGCCAGCAGCCGTCCGGGACAGGCTGACTACGAGCAGTACTTC. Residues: CASSRPGQADYEQYF.

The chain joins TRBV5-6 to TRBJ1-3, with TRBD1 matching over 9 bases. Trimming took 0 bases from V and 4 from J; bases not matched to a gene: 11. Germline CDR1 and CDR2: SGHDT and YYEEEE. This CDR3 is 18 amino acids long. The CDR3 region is CASSLERDRVSGGNTIYF. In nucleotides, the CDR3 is TGTGCCAGCAGCTTGGAACGGGACAGGGTTTCGGGCGGAAACACCATATATTTT.

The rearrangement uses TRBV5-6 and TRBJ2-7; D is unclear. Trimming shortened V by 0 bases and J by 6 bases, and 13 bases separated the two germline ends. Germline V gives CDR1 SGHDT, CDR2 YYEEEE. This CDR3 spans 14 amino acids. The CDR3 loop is CASSLAGLDGEQYF. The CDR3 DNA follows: TGTGCCAGCAGCTTGGCCGGGCTAGACGGCGAGCAGTACTTC.

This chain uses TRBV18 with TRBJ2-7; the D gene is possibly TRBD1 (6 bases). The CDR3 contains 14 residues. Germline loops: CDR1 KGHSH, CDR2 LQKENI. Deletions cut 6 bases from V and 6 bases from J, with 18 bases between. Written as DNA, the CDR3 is TGTGCCAGCTCGCCTAAACAGGGAATAGGCGAGCAGTACTTC. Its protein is CASSPKQGIGEQYF. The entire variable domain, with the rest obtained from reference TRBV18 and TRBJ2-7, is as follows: NAGVMQNPRHLVRRRGQEARLRCSPMKGHSHVYWYRQLPEEGLKFMVYLQKENIIDESGMPKERFSAEFPKEGPSILRIQQVVRGDSAAYFCASSPKQGIGEQYFGPGTRLTVT.

The DNA of the CDR3 is TGTGCCAGCAGTGCAGCCTACGAGCAGTACTTC. This sequence encodes CASSAAYEQYF. The chain recombines TRBV2 with TRBJ2-7; D uncertain. The germline gives CDR1 SNHLY, CDR2 FYNNEI. The CDR3 contains 11 residues. Trimming shortened V by 4 bases and J by 2 bases, and 3 bases separated the two germline ends.

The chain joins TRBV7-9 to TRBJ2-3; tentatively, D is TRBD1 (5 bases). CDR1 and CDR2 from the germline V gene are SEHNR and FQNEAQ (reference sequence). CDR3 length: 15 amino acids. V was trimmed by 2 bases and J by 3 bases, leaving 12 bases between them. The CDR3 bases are TGTGCCAGCAGCTTACAAGGGGATTCGACAGATACGCAGTATTTT. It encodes CASSLQGDSTDTQYF.

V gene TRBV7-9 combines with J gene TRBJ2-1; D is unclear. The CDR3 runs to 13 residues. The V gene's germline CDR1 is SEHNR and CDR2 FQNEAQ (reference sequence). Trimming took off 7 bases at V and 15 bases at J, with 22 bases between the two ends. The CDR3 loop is CASIDLGTIGPFF. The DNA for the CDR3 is TGTGCCAGCATCGACCTTGGTACGATTGGTCCGTTCTTC.

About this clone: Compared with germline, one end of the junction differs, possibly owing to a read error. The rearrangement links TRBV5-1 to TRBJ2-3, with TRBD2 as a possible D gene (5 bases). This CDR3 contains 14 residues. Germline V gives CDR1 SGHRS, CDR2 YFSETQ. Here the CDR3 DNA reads TGCGCCAGCAGATTGGGAGAAGGCACAGATACGCAGTATTTT. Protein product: CASRLGEGTDTQYF.

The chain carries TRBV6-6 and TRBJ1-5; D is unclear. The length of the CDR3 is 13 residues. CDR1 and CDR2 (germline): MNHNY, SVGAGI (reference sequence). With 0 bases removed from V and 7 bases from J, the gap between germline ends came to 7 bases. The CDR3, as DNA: TGTGCCAGCAGTTACTCGAGGGAGCAGCCCCAGCATTTT. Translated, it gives CASSYSREQPQHF.

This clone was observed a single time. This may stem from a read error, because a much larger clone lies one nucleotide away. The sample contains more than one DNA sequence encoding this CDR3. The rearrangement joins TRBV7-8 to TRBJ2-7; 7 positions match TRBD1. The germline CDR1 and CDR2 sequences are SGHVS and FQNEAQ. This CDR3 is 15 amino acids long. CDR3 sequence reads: CASSPLRDSSYEQYF. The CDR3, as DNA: TGTGCCAGCAGCCCGCTCCGGGACAGCTCCTACGAGCAGTATTTC. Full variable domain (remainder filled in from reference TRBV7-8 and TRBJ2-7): GAGVSQSPRYKVAKRGQDVALRCDPISGHVSLFWYQQALGQGPEFLTYFQNEAQLDKSGLPSDRFFAERPEGSVSTLKIQRTQQEDSAVYLCASSPLRDSSYEQYFGPGTRLTVT.

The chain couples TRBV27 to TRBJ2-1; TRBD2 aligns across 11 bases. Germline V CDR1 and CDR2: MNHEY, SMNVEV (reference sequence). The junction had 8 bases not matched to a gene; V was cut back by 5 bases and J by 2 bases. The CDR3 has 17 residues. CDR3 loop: CASSNLLAGVPYNEQFF. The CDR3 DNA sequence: TGTGCCAGCAGTAATTTACTAGCGGGAGTTCCCTACAATGAGCAGTTCTTC.

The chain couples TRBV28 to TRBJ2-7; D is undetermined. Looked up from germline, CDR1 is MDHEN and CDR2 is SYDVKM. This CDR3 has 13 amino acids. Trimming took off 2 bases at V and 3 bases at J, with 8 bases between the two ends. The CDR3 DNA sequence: TGTGCCAGCAGTTTAGGTTCCGTCTACGAGCAGTACTTC. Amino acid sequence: CASSLGSVYEQYF.

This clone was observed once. This CDR3 is CAVSGREADTQYF. Here the CDR3 DNA reads TGTGCCGTTAGCGGGAGGGAGGCAGATACGCAGTATTTT. The chain uses TRBV10-3 and TRBJ2-3; 11 positions agree with TRBD2. CDR3 length: 13 amino acids. Germline loops: CDR1 ENHRY, CDR2 SYGVKD. V lost 11 bases and J lost 4; bases outside the gene matches: 5.

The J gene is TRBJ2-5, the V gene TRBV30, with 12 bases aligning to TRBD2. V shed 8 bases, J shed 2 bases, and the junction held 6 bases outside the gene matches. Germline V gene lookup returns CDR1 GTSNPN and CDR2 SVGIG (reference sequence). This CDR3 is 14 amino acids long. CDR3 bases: TGTGCCGGGACCGGACTAGCGGGACAAGAGACCCAGTACTTC. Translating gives CAGTGLAGQETQYF.